Below are 15 T cell receptor beta chains sequenced from a single sample in a study of Ad26.COV2.S vaccination and SARS-CoV-2 variants. Treatment of the sample: some 19 received Ad26.COV2.S at low or high dose, single or two shots; five or six received placebo; per-sample allocation not given. Following the first vaccine or placebo injection, samples were taken on day 63. Using immunoSEQ multiplex PCR, the repertoire was profiled, and TCRdb retains in-frame clones only, with some absent. The table includes roughly 350,000 clones, around 87% detected once. The sample here was peripheral blood, taken in a trial of Ad26.COV2.S vaccine versus placebo. These receptors originate from a person between 18 and 60 years old who received the Ad26.COV2.S COVID-19 vaccine or a placebo.

CDR3 amino acids: CASKKEGSDYGYTF. The CDR3, as DNA: TGTGCCAGCAAAAAAGAGGGCAGCGACTATGGCTACACCTTC. The chain uses TRBV7-2 and TRBJ1-2; D gene ambiguous. Trimming removed 7 bases from V and 3 bases from J, with 15 bases in between. Per the germline V gene, CDR1 is SGHTA and CDR2 is FQGNSA. The CDR3 spans 14 residues.

The rearrangement links TRBV12-5 to TRBJ2-4, with 10 bases identical to TRBD2. Germline assignment: CDR1 LGHNT and CDR2 FRNRAP. The CDR3 runs 16 residues. The junction had 6 bases not matched to a gene; V was cut back by 3 bases and J by 4 bases. The CDR3 region is CASGFPLAGGKNIQYF. CDR3 DNA sequence: TGTGCTAGTGGTTTCCCTTTAGCGGGGGGTAAAAACATTCAGTACTTC. The full variable domain, rest sourced from reference TRBV12-5 and TRBJ2-4, is DARVTQTPRHKVTEMGQEVTMRCQPILGHNTVFWYRQTMMQGLELLAYFRNRAPLDDSGMPKDRFSAEMPDATLATLKIQPSEPRDSAVYFCASGFPLAGGKNIQYFGAGTRLSVL.

This clone has just one count. The gene calls are TRBV9 and TRBJ1-1; 7 positions agree with TRBD1. The CDR3 runs to 14 residues. The V segment lost 0 bases and the J segment 5 bases; nucleotides outside the gene matches: 4. Germline values: CDR1 SGDLS, CDR2 YYNGEE. Written as DNA, the CDR3 is TGTGCCAGCAGCGTAGGACAGGGAGGAACTGAAGCTTTCTTT. Its protein product is CASSVGQGGTEAFF.

The gene calls are TRBV7-3 and TRBJ2-5; D may be TRBD1 (6 bases). Germline values: CDR1 SGHTA, CDR2 FQGTGA. Trimming took off 5 bases at V and 0 bases at J, with 16 bases between the two ends. The CDR3 extends over 16 amino acids. The CDR3 loop is CASSPEGHGNQETQYF. The DNA for the CDR3 is TGTGCCAGCAGCCCAGAGGGACACGGTAACCAAGAGACCCAGTACTTC.

V usage is TRBV9 and J usage is TRBJ2-3; D gene uncertain. Germline CDR1 is SGDLS and CDR2 is YYNGEE. CDR3 length: 13 residues. V lost 0 bases, J lost 5 bases, and 7 bases lay in between. The CDR3 spells CASSVEWKDTQYF. CDR3 bases: TGTGCCAGCAGCGTAGAATGGAAAGATACGCAGTATTTT.

The rearrangement links TRBV28 to TRBJ2-1, with TRBD2 matching 7 bases. Losses at the gene ends were 1 base for V and 0 bases for J; bases not matched to a gene: 3. The germline V gene encodes CDR1 MDHEN and CDR2 SYDVKM. The CDR3 sequence is 16 residues long. The CDR3 coding sequence is TGTGCCAGCAGTTTATTGCGGGGGAGCTCCTACAATGAGCAGTTCTTC. Protein: CASSLLRGSSYNEQFF.

A few counts support this clone. The V call is TRBV4-2, the J call TRBJ1-2; the D gene is possibly TRBD1 (5 bases). The CDR3 loop spans 15 amino acids. Trimming took 1 base from V and 8 from J, leaving 17 bases between them. CDR1 is LGHNA and CDR2 is YNFKEQ in the germline V gene. The CDR3 protein is CASSQAPTDLSGYTF. CDR3 nucleotides: TGTGCCAGCAGCCAAGCCCCGACAGACCTGAGCGGCTACACCTTC.

The chain recombines TRBV5-1 with TRBJ1-4; 8 positions agree with TRBD1. This CDR3 comprises 16 residues. The junction had 6 bases not matched to a gene; V was cut back by 5 bases and J by 0 bases. The germline CDR1 and CDR2 sequences are SGHRS and YFSETQ. The CDR3 loop reads CASRIGRGPTNEKLFF. The CDR3 region has the DNA TGCGCCAGCAGAATTGGCAGGGGGCCAACTAATGAAAAACTGTTTTTT.

The V call is TRBV30, the J call TRBJ1-1, with no clear D. The CDR3 has 12 residues. Trimming left V 0 bases short and J 5 bases short, with 7 bases between. CDR1 is GTSNPN, CDR2 SVGIG, per germline (reference sequence). The CDR3: CAWSVRWTEAFF. The CDR3 DNA reads as TGTGCCTGGAGTGTGAGATGGACTGAAGCTTTCTTT.

The gene calls are TRBV11-2 and TRBJ2-3; TRBD1 aligns across 12 bases. Looked up from germline, CDR1 is SGHAT and CDR2 is FQNNGV. V lost 2 bases and J lost 5; bases outside the gene matches: 14. This CDR3 has 19 amino acids. CDR3 DNA: TGTGCCAGCAGCTTAATTCGTCTCCGGGACAGGGGGCGCGGAGATACGCAGTATTTT. Its protein is CASSLIRLRDRGRGDTQYF.

The chain links TRBV19 to TRBJ1-6; the D gene is possibly TRBD1 (6 bases). V was clipped by 11 bases and J by 0 bases, with 17 bases between them. The CDR3 runs to 16 residues. Germline lookup yields CDR1 LNHDA and CDR2 SQIVND (reference sequence). This chain's CDR3 is CALGAGESSYNSPLHF. Written as DNA, the CDR3 is TGTGCCCTCGGGGCAGGGGAAAGCTCCTATAATTCACCCCTCCACTTT.

The chain carries TRBV5-4 and TRBJ1-2; 7 positions agree with TRBD1. The V and J ends lost 4 bases and 5 bases, in that order; junction bases with no gene match: 5. This CDR3 contains 13 residues. Per the germline V gene, CDR1 is SGHNT and CDR2 is YYREEE (reference sequence). The CDR3 DNA reads TGTGCCAGCAGCCAATCGACAGGGTATGGCTACACCTTC. Amino acid sequence: CASSQSTGYGYTF.

Notes on this clone: Other nucleotide sequences from this sample produce the same CDR3. This chain connects TRBV4-1 to TRBJ1-2; a weak D match, TRBD1 (5 bases). The CDR3 spans 14 residues. The ends were cut back, 3 bases at V and 4 bases at J, with 12 bases in the middle. The germline gives CDR1 MGHRA, CDR2 YSYEKL. CDR3 loop: CASSQGTGLYGYTF. The CDR3 bases are TGCGCCAGCAGCCAGGGAACAGGCCTCTATGGCTACACCTTC.

V and J are TRBV9 and TRBJ1-2; 8 bases agree with TRBD1. The CDR3 loop spans 16 amino acids. Germline-derived CDR1 and CDR2 are SGDLS and YYNGEE. The V and J ends lost 0 bases and 3 bases, in that order; junction bases with no gene match: 7. The CDR3 here is CASSVAFGQGDYGYTF. Here the CDR3 DNA reads TGTGCCAGCAGCGTAGCATTCGGACAGGGAGACTATGGCTACACCTTC.

This clone has only a few counts. At one end the junction does not follow the germline gene, possibly because of a read error. J is TRBJ2-2 and V is TRBV6-6; 8 bases match TRBD2. Germline V gene lookup returns CDR1 MNHNY and CDR2 SVGAGI (reference sequence). The CDR3 consists of 15 residues. The CDR3 region is CASSPREGNPGELFF. Here the CDR3 DNA reads TGTGCCAGCAGCCCCCGGGAGGGGAACCCCGGGGAGCTGTTTTTT.